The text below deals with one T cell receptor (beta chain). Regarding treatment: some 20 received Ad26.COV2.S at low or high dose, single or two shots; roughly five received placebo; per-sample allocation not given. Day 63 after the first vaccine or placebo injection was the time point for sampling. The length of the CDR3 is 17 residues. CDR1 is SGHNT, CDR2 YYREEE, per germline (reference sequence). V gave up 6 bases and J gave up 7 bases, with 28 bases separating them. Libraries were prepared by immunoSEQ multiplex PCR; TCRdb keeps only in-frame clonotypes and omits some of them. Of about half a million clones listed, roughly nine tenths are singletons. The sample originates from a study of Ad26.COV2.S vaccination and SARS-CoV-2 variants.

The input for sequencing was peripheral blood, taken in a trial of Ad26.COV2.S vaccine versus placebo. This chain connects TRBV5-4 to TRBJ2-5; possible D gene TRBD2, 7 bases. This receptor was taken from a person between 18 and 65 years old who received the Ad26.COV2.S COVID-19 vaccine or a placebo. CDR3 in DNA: TGTGCCAGCAACCAGATAATGCGCGGGGGCCGATCGGGGACCCAGTACTTC. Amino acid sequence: CASNQIMRGGRSGTQYF.